The 12 T cell receptor beta chains below come from one sample, sequenced in a study of blood T cell repertoires in COVID-19. The method was immunoSEQ multiplex PCR; TCRdb's version includes in-frame clones alone and lacks a portion of them. The profile shows around 120,000 clones, around 79% of them singletons. Sequencing used peripheral blood. The receptors were gathered from a man in his 70s with acute or convalescent COVID-19.

V and J are TRBV19 and TRBJ2-7, with 8 bases fitting TRBD1. Germline assignment: CDR1 LNHDA and CDR2 SQIVND (reference sequence). CDR3 length: 15 residues. Trimming cost V 7 bases and J 4 bases; bases outside gene matches: 12. CDR3 amino acids: CASTVRAGGMYEQYF. CDR3 sequence (DNA): TGTGCCAGTACGGTTCGGGCAGGGGGCATGTACGAGCAGTACTTC.

The chain carries TRBV14 and TRBJ1-4, with D unclear. The CDR3 totals 15 residues. CDR1 is SGHDN, CDR2 FVKESK, per germline. V dropped 1 base and J dropped 5 bases, with 11 bases sitting between them. The CDR3 is CASSQGARRNEKLFF. The CDR3, as DNA: TGTGCCAGCAGCCAAGGTGCCAGGAGGAATGAAAAACTGTTTTTT.

The genes are TRBV5-1 and TRBJ1-4; 7 nucleotides align to TRBD1. Germline CDR1 reads SGHRS; CDR2 reads YFSETQ. This CDR3 has 17 residues. Trimming at V came to 3 bases and at J to 4 bases, leaving 12 bases not matched to a gene. As DNA, the CDR3 is TGCGCCAGCAGCTCCACCTTGACAGGGCCCGGTAATGAAAAACTGTTTTTT. It is translated as CASSSTLTGPGNEKLFF.

The chain carries TRBV6-6 and TRBJ2-5; no clear D gene. This CDR3 has 12 amino acids. Per the germline V gene, CDR1 is MNHNY and CDR2 is SVGAGI (reference sequence). Trimming shortened V by 6 bases and J by 5 bases, and 10 bases separated the two germline ends. In DNA, the CDR3 is TGTGCCAGCAGCCCCATTTTGGAGACCCAGTACTTC. Encoded protein: CASSPILETQYF.

The chain carries TRBV29-1 and TRBJ2-5, with 7 bases that match TRBD1. Germline lookup yields CDR1 SQVTM and CDR2 ANQGSEA. V dropped 5 bases and J dropped 4; count of bases not matched to a gene: 1. This CDR3 region has 11 residues. The CDR3 protein is CSVKGAETQYF. The DNA of the CDR3 is TGCAGCGTTAAGGGGGCAGAGACCCAGTACTTC.

In its sample, this clone was seen a few times. This rearrangement joins TRBV18 to TRBJ1-5; 9 nucleotides line up with TRBD1. Germline V lookup: CDR1 KGHSH, CDR2 LQKENI. J was trimmed by 7 bases and V by 3 bases; bases with no gene match: 7. The CDR3 has 15 residues. CDR3 protein: CASSPDRGSYQPQHF. CDR3 nucleotide sequence: TGTGCCAGCTCACCCGACAGGGGGTCATACCAGCCCCAGCATTTT.

This clone was seen just once. This chain uses TRBV7-8 with TRBJ2-1; D not resolved. This CDR3 region has 14 residues. Trimming pared 2 bases from V and 1 base from J, leaving 6 bases between. Germline V gene sequence: CDR1 SGHVS, CDR2 FQNEAQ. Written as DNA, the CDR3 is TGTGCCAGCAGCTTACGGAGTTCCTACAATGAGCAGTTCTTC. Its protein product is CASSLRSSYNEQFF.

The chain joins TRBV11-2 to TRBJ2-3; 8 nucleotides align to TRBD2. This CDR3 has 13 amino acids. With V trimmed by 5 bases and J by 6 bases, 4 bases remained unmatched. In germline, CDR1 is SGHAT, CDR2 FQNNGV. CDR3 protein: CASSHGGEDTQYF. Written as DNA, the CDR3 is TGTGCCAGCAGCCACGGGGGGGAGGATACGCAGTATTTT.

The chain is built from TRBV19 and TRBJ2-5, with 8 bases fitting TRBD1. The CDR3 sequence is 14 residues long. The V segment lost 6 bases and the J segment 4 bases; nucleotides outside the gene matches: 7. Per the germline V gene, CDR1 is LNHDA and CDR2 is SQIVND (reference sequence). Here the CDR3 reads CASREPTGAETQYF. The DNA for the CDR3 is TGTGCCAGTAGAGAACCGACAGGGGCAGAGACCCAGTACTTC.

The chain employs TRBV7-8 and TRBJ1-5, with no clear D. Looked up from germline, CDR1 is SGHVS and CDR2 is FQNEAQ. The CDR3 sequence is 16 residues long. Trimming took 5 bases from V and 0 from J, leaving 14 bases between them. This chain's CDR3 is CASSPLAEYSNQPQHF. The CDR3 DNA follows: TGTGCCAGCAGCCCCCTGGCGGAATATAGCAATCAGCCCCAGCATTTT. Looking up the rest from reference TRBV7-8 and TRBJ1-5 gives the full variable domain: GAGVSQSPRYKVAKRGQDVALRCDPISGHVSLFWYQQALGQGPEFLTYFQNEAQLDKSGLPSDRFFAERPEGSVSTLKIQRTQQEDSAVYLCASSPLAEYSNQPQHFGDGTRLSIL.

The J gene is TRBJ2-3, the V gene TRBV9; D not certain. With 3 bases removed from V and 4 bases from J, the gap between germline ends came to 15 bases. Germline CDR1 reads SGDLS; CDR2 reads YYNGEE. The CDR3 has 15 amino acids. The CDR3 region has the DNA TGTGCCAGCAGCGCCCTTGGCGGCAGCGCAGATACGCAGTATTTT. Its translation: CASSALGGSADTQYF.

V usage is TRBV6-2 or TRBV6-3 and J usage is TRBJ1-2, with no clear D. The length of the CDR3 is 12 residues. Trimming left V 0 bases short and J 8 bases short, with 7 bases between. The germline V gene has CDR1 MNHEY and CDR2 SVGEGT. In DNA, the CDR3 is TGTGCCAGCAGTTACTCCGGGAACGGCTACACCTTC. It specifies CASSYSGNGYTF.